The 32 T cell receptor beta chains below were found in one sample sequenced in a study of blood T cell repertoires in COVID-19. The assay was immunoSEQ multiplex PCR, and TCRdb's table has in-frame clones only and misses some. The table shows about 140,000 clones, with about 77% occurring only once. The sequenced sample was peripheral blood. These receptors were collected from a woman between 45 and 60 years old with active or convalescent COVID-19.

This rearrangement joins TRBV7-8 to TRBJ2-1; 8 positions agree with TRBD1. Germline V CDR1 and CDR2: SGHVS, FQNEAQ. V shed 1 base, J shed 9 bases, and the junction held 8 bases outside the gene matches. The CDR3 has 15 residues. As DNA, the CDR3 is TGTGCCAGCAGCTTAGGGACAGGGATAAAGGGTGAGCAGTTCTTC. Translating gives CASSLGTGIKGEQFF.

J is TRBJ2-3 and V is TRBV5-1, with 8 positions matching TRBD2. The CDR3 is made up of 15 amino acids. V dropped 0 bases and J dropped 7; count of bases not matched to a gene: 7. The germline V gene encodes CDR1 SGHRS and CDR2 YFSETQ. The CDR3 protein is CASSLASGGRNTQYF. CDR3 nucleotide sequence: TGCGCCAGCAGCTTGGCGTCGGGGGGGCGAAATACGCAGTATTTT.

This clone was found many times. This chain joins TRBV28 and TRBJ2-1, with TRBD2 matching over 8 bases. Germline CDR1 is MDHEN and CDR2 is SYDVKM. J was trimmed by 6 bases and V by 6 bases; bases with no gene match: 13. CDR3 length equals 16 residues. The CDR3 DNA reads as TGTGCCAGCAGCCCTCTACTAGCGGACGAGGGCAATGAGCAGTTCTTC. Its translation: CASSPLLADEGNEQFF.

The V and J genes are TRBV2 and TRBJ2-1; 13 nucleotides align to TRBD2. Per germline, CDR1 SNHLY and CDR2 FYNNEI. With 3 bases clipped from V and 4 bases from J, the junction kept 3 bases outside the gene matches. The CDR3 consists of 16 residues. CDR3 nucleotides: TGTGCCAGCAGTGAGGGACTAGCGGGGATGTACAATGAGCAGTTCTTC. The encoded protein is CASSEGLAGMYNEQFF.

CDR3 DNA: TGTGCCAGTAGTACAGGGTCTGGGGTGGAGACCCAGTACTTC. Protein: CASSTGSGVETQYF. V usage is TRBV19 and J usage is TRBJ2-5, with D tentatively TRBD1 (5 bases). The CDR3 totals 14 residues. Per germline, CDR1 LNHDA and CDR2 SQIVND (reference sequence). V lost 4 bases, J lost 5 bases, and 14 bases lay in between.

The chain joins TRBV7-2 to TRBJ2-3; maybe TRBD1 (5 bases). The CDR3 runs 14 residues. Trimming stripped 3 bases from V and 0 bases from J, with 7 bases between. CDR1 is SGHTA and CDR2 is FQGNSA in the germline V gene. CDR3 nucleotide sequence: TGTGCCAGCAGCTTGCGACAGAGCACAGATACGCAGTATTTT. Amino acids: CASSLRQSTDTQYF.

V and J are TRBV2 and TRBJ2-2, with no clear D. V was trimmed by 7 bases and J by 1 base, leaving 7 bases between them. Per the germline V gene, CDR1 is SNHLY and CDR2 is FYNNEI. This CDR3 has 13 amino acids. CDR3 bases: TGTGCCAGCATTCCCAGGAACACCGGGGAGCTGTTTTTT. Protein product: CASIPRNTGELFF.

The V call is TRBV13, the J call TRBJ2-1; 8 nucleotides line up with TRBD2. The CDR3 contains 16 residues. CDR1 is PRHDT, CDR2 FYEKMQ, per germline (reference sequence). The V gene end was trimmed by 2 bases and the J gene end by 3 bases; junction bases not matched to a gene: 6. The CDR3 loop is CASSLRAAGGYNEQFF. DNA of the CDR3: TGTGCCAGCAGCTTACGAGCGGCGGGGGGCTACAATGAGCAGTTCTTC.

The chain carries TRBV7-2 and TRBJ2-3; 10 positions match TRBD2. Trimming cost V 5 bases and J 2 bases; bases outside gene matches: 4. The CDR3 is 15 residues long. Germline CDR1 and CDR2: SGHTA and FQGNSA. In DNA, the CDR3 is TGTGCCAGCAGCCCAGGACTAGCGGTCACAGATACGCAGTATTTT. The encoded protein is CASSPGLAVTDTQYF.

This clone was seen a few times. The chain carries TRBV7-2 and TRBJ1-4; D is perhaps TRBD1 (6 bases). The CDR3 spans 17 residues. CDR1 and CDR2 (germline): SGHTA, FQGNSA. V was cut by 4 bases and J by 0 bases, with 15 bases left in between. The DNA of the CDR3 is TGTGCCAGCAGCTCATGGGGGGGGGCCGCAACTAATGAAAAACTGTTTTTT. The encoded protein is CASSSWGGAATNEKLFF. Based on the CDR3 plus reference TRBV7-2 and TRBJ1-4, the full variable domain is GAGVSQSPSNKVTEKGKDVELRCDPISGHTALYWYRQSLGQGLEFLIYFQGNSAPDKSGLPSDRFSAERTGGSVSTLTIQRTQQEDSAVYLCASSSWGGAATNEKLFFGSGTQLSVL.

This chain connects TRBV9 to TRBJ2-7, with 13 bases lining up with TRBD2. The CDR3 has 15 amino acids. Germline CDR1 SGDLS, CDR2 YYNGEE. With 2 bases clipped from V and 6 bases from J, the junction kept 5 bases outside the gene matches. CDR3 loop: CASSVSGTSGTEQYF. CDR3 sequence (DNA): TGTGCCAGCAGCGTTTCCGGGACTAGCGGGACCGAGCAGTACTTC.

CDR3 amino acids: CASSQEAAVLTGGNTGELFF. CDR3 coding DNA: TGCGCCAGCAGCCAAGAGGCGGCAGTGTTGACGGGGGGTAACACCGGGGAGCTGTTTTTT. The chain couples TRBV4-1 to TRBJ2-2, with 7 bases aligning to TRBD2. With V trimmed by 0 bases and J by 2 bases, 15 bases remained unmatched. The CDR3 contains 20 residues. The germline CDR1 and CDR2 sequences are MGHRA and YSYEKL.

This sequence joins TRBV19 and TRBJ1-5, with TRBD1 as a possible D gene (6 bases). The CDR3 is 16 amino acids. The V gene's germline CDR1 is LNHDA and CDR2 SQIVND (reference sequence). V lost 2 bases, J lost 1 base, and 12 bases lay in between. The chain's CDR3 is CASSIFGGASNQPQHF. Here the CDR3 DNA reads TGTGCCAGTAGTATATTTGGGGGGGCGAGCAATCAGCCCCAGCATTTT.

This chain connects TRBV19 to TRBJ1-2; 8 bases agree with TRBD1. Germline CDR1 LNHDA, CDR2 SQIVND (reference sequence). V lost 5 bases to trimming and J lost 6 bases; unmatched junction nucleotides: 8. The CDR3 runs to 14 residues. The CDR3 sequence: CASSPDRVADGYTF. In nucleotides, the CDR3 is TGTGCCAGTAGTCCGGACAGGGTGGCAGATGGCTACACCTTC.

This sequence joins TRBV7-3 and TRBJ2-1; 10 nucleotides agree with TRBD2. The CDR3 length is 16 residues. Unmatched junction bases numbered 11, after V lost 5 bases and J lost 7 bases. Germline V gene data show CDR1 as SGHTA and CDR2 as FQGTGA. CDR3 residues: CASSPLPSGGGNEQFF. The CDR3 DNA sequence: TGTGCCAGCAGCCCATTACCTAGCGGGGGCGGAAATGAGCAGTTCTTC.

The chain combines TRBV9 with TRBJ1-2, with no clear D. CDR1 and CDR2 from the germline V gene are SGDLS and YYNGEE. Trimming stripped 2 bases from V and 6 bases from J, with 14 bases between. CDR3 size: 14 residues. CDR3 region: CASSVAGGFDGYTF. The CDR3 DNA sequence: TGTGCCAGCAGCGTGGCTGGAGGGTTTGATGGCTACACCTTC.

This chain connects TRBV5-6 to TRBJ1-5; no firm D call. There are 14 residues in the CDR3. Germline V gene data show CDR1 as SGHDT and CDR2 as YYEEEE. The V gene lost 7 bases and the J gene lost 0 bases, with 11 bases spanning the gap. The CDR3 bases are TGTGCCAGCGCACTGCTGAATAGCAATCAGCCCCAGCATTTT. This gives the protein CASALLNSNQPQHF.

V and J are TRBV4-2 and TRBJ1-6; D is possibly TRBD1 (5 bases). The length of the CDR3 is 14 residues. The ends were cut back, 4 bases at V and 7 bases at J, with 11 bases in the middle. Germline CDR1 and CDR2: LGHNA and YNFKEQ. DNA of the CDR3: TGTGCCAGCAGCCGGGACGGGAGAAATTCACCCCTCCACTTT. It encodes CASSRDGRNSPLHF.

The genes are TRBV7-3 and TRBJ2-3; 10 bases are a match to TRBD2. The V gene's germline CDR1 is SGHTA and CDR2 FQGTGA. After removal of 5 bases from V and 3 bases from J, the junction contained 2 bases not matched to a gene. This CDR3 is built from 14 residues. The CDR3 DNA reads TGTGCCAGCAGCCCTAGCGGGAGAACAGATACGCAGTATTTT. The encoded protein is CASSPSGRTDTQYF.

The rearrangement links TRBV9 to TRBJ2-2, with TRBD2 identical over 11 bases. Germline V gene lookup returns CDR1 SGDLS and CDR2 YYNGEE. The ends lost 0 bases at V and 6 bases at J; junction bases unmatched: 4. This CDR3 spans 16 amino acids. The CDR3 is CASSVELAGVAGELFF. The CDR3 DNA reads TGTGCCAGCAGCGTAGAACTAGCGGGAGTCGCCGGGGAGCTGTTTTTT.

The V call is TRBV6-6, the J call TRBJ1-4; no clear D. The V gene's germline CDR1 is MNHNY and CDR2 SVGAGI (reference sequence). V was clipped by 3 bases and J by 5 bases, with 4 bases between them. This CDR3 has 12 residues. CDR3 sequence: CASSYPNEKLFF. The DNA of the CDR3 is TGTGCCAGCAGTTATCCGAATGAAAAACTGTTTTTT.

V and J are TRBV21-1 and TRBJ1-5; TRBD1, the table's D call, was not compared with the DNA. TRBV21-1 has pseudogene status. The CDR3 totals 17 residues. CDR3 protein: CASSKAATVYSNQPQHF. CDR3 nucleotide sequence: TGTGCCAGCAGCAAAGCGGCGACAGTATATAGCAATCAGCCCCAGCATTTT.

V is TRBV28 and J is TRBJ1-3, with 7 nucleotides matching TRBD1. The germline V gene has CDR1 MDHEN and CDR2 SYDVKM. Germline trimming cut 6 bases from V and 7 bases from J; bases unmatched to any gene: 3. The CDR3 consists of 12 residues. The CDR3 DNA reads as TGTGCCAGCAGAGAAGGGGGCAACACCATATATTTT. This sequence encodes CASREGGNTIYF.

The chain combines TRBV28 with TRBJ2-1, with 7 bases identical to TRBD2. With V trimmed by 6 bases and J by 5 bases, 25 bases remained unmatched. The germline V gene has CDR1 MDHEN and CDR2 SYDVKM. This CDR3 region has 20 residues. CDR3 nucleotide sequence: TGTGCCAGCAGCTCCGCACTTGGCGTCCGTGATAGCGGGCAGAACAATGAGCAGTTCTTC. It codes for CASSSALGVRDSGQNNEQFF.

This clone came up once. The chain couples TRBV6-6 to TRBJ1-6; a weak D match, TRBD1 (5 bases). This CDR3 has 14 residues. V was clipped by 7 bases and J by 8 bases, with 15 bases between them. The germline V gene has CDR1 MNHNY and CDR2 SVGAGI (reference sequence). CDR3 loop: CASTPGGGYSPLHF. CDR3 bases: TGTGCCAGCACCCCTGGGGGGGGTTATTCACCCCTCCACTTT.

The gene calls are TRBV6-5 and TRBJ1-2; 9 bases map to TRBD1. This CDR3 is 14 amino acids long. The J segment lost 8 bases and the V segment lost 4 bases, leaving 8 bases of the junction unmatched. Germline lookup yields CDR1 MNHEY and CDR2 SVGAGI. CDR3 bases: TGTGCCAGCAGTTCACAGGGGGCTGGTCGGGGCTACACCTTC. Its protein is CASSSQGAGRGYTF.

CDR3 bases: TGTGCCAGCAGCCTCTCAGGGGGTAACACTGAAGCTTTCTTT. The encoded protein is CASSLSGGNTEAFF. The chain links TRBV7-9 to TRBJ1-1, with 7 bases that match TRBD1. Germline-derived CDR1 and CDR2 are SEHNR and FQNEAQ (reference sequence). Trimming removed 5 bases from V and 2 bases from J; junction bases left unmatched: 5. CDR3 length equals 14 residues.

V and J are TRBV7-6 and TRBJ1-2, with D maybe TRBD1 (6 bases). Germline lookup yields CDR1 SGHVS and CDR2 FNYEAQ. V lost 0 bases to trimming and J lost 8 bases, with 10 bases between them. The CDR3 spans 13 residues. CDR3 DNA sequence: TGTGCCAGCAGCTTAGCGCCAGGGGAGGGCTACACCTTC. Translation gives CASSLAPGEGYTF.

This clone has only a few counts. The chain employs TRBV28 and TRBJ1-5, with D perhaps matching TRBD1 (5 bases). The V end was cut by 3 bases, the J end by 9 bases, with 24 bases between. CDR3 size: 17 residues. Looked up from germline, CDR1 is MDHEN and CDR2 is SYDVKM. In nucleotides, the CDR3 is TGTGCCAGCAGTTTCGTGGAACCCAGGGTTTCCTTTCGGCCCCAGCATTTT. Translation gives CASSFVEPRVSFRPQHF.

This clone was seen more than once but under ten times. V usage is TRBV15 and J usage is TRBJ2-3, with 7 bases matching TRBD1. J lost 13 bases, V lost 5 bases, and 9 bases had no gene match. The germline V gene has CDR1 LNHNV and CDR2 YYDKDF (reference sequence). CDR3 length: 12 residues. CDR3 sequence (DNA): TGTGCCACCAGCGGTGTGGACAGGAGGAAGTATTTT. It translates to CATSGVDRRKYF.

The V call is TRBV19, the J call TRBJ2-7; no definite D call. The V end was cut by 2 bases, the J end by 1 base, with 9 bases between. CDR1 and CDR2 (germline): LNHDA, SQIVND (reference sequence). This CDR3 is built from 14 residues. DNA for the CDR3: TGTGCCAGTAGTATACGATGGCAGTCCTACGAGCAGTACTTC. The encoded protein is CASSIRWQSYEQYF.

The V gene is TRBV6-1, the J gene TRBJ1-2, with D unresolved. Between the trimmed V and J ends, which lost 3 bases and 8 bases, there was a span of 10 bases. This CDR3 spans 12 amino acids. Germline V gene sequence: CDR1 MNHNS, CDR2 SASEGT. CDR3 nucleotide sequence: TGTGCCAGCAGTGATTTAGGGAGGGGCTACACCTTC. This sequence encodes CASSDLGRGYTF.